The present T cell receptor beta chain was sequenced within a study of cytomegalovirus exposure and HLA in healthy donors. Study outcomes and limitations: Reported performance of the classifier showed diagnosis of cytomegalovirus status with high specificity and sensitivity. Through in vitro validation, three CMV-associated chains were shown to be specific for CMV antigens.

The donors were in the roughly 130-subject validation cohort; that cohort was separate from the approximately 730-subject first cohort. The repertoire was sequenced with immunoSEQ multiplex PCR; TCRdb's copy has only in-frame clones and lacks some. Among 100,000 to 150,000 clones, 89% were seen once, and the ten largest hold approximately 2%. Germline-derived CDR1 and CDR2 are SEHNR and FQNEAQ (reference sequence). V lost 4 bases, J lost 4 bases, and 11 bases lay in between. The CDR3 totals 13 residues. For this clone: Its antigen is not known.

The clonotype originates from a woman younger than 35 in good health and CMV-seronegative. Sequenced: PBMCs. This chain uses TRBV7-9 with TRBJ2-7; perhaps TRBD2 as D (6 bases). CDR3 coding DNA: TGTGCCAGCAGCTCCACGGGAGAGTACGAGCAGTACTTC. Its translation is CASSSTGEYEQYF. The variable domain in full, completed from reference TRBV7-9 and TRBJ2-7, reads DTGVSQNPRHKITKRGQNVTFRCDPISEHNRLYWYRQTLGQGPEFLTYFQNEAQLEKSRLLSDRFSAERPKGSFSTLEIQRTEQGDSAMYLCASSSTGEYEQYFGPGTRLTVT.